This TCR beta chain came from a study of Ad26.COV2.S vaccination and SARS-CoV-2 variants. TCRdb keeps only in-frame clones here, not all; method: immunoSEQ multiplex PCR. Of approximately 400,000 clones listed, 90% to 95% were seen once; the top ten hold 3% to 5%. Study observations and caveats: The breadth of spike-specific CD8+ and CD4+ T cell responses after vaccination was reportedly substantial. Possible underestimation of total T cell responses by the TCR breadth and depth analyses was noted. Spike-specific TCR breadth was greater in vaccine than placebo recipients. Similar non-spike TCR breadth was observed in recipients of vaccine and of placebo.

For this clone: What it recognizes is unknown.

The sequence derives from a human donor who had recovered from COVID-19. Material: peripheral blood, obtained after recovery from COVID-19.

The DNA of the CDR3 is TGTGCCAGCAGCGTCGGAGGACGCCACACAGATACGCAGTATTTT. Its translation: CASSVGGRHTDTQYF. The V call is TRBV9, the J call TRBJ2-3, with D possibly matching TRBD2 (5 bases). V shed 2 bases and J shed 2 bases, with 12 bases lying between them. This CDR3 is built from 15 residues. Germline CDR1 SGDLS, CDR2 YYNGEE.